The clone carrying this TCR beta chain was counted at least ten times. The sequenced template was RNA, covering the TCR beta CDR3 region. The first-round RT-PCR employed HTBI primers together with the Qiagen OneStep RT-PCR kit. A multiplex PCR was then performed as the second round. Using its own MiXCR run on the multiplex PCR reads, TCRdb lists one record per CDR3 protein. The sample has about 740,000 distinct CDR3 sequences, approximately 40% seen once; the top ten hold 35% to 55%. The data were obtained in a study of Graves' ophthalmopathy and Graves' hyperthyroidism. This CDR3 is built from 14 residues. Germline assignment: CDR1 LNHDA and CDR2 SQIVND (reference sequence). V lost 8 bases, J lost 1 base, and 14 bases lay in between.

The rearrangement joins TRBV19 to TRBJ1-1; a possible D gene is TRBD1 (6 bases). The source of this sequence is an adult man with Graves' ophthalmopathy. The sequenced sample was peripheral blood. In nucleotides, the CDR3 is TGTGCCAGTCATGCGGGACACTGGAACACTGAAGCTTTCTTT. This gives the protein CASHAGHWNTEAFF.